These T cell receptor beta chains were read from a single sample in a study of T cells after posttransplantation cyclophosphamide. The method was immunoSEQ multiplex PCR; TCRdb's version includes in-frame clones alone and lacks a portion of them. The sample includes about 39,000 clones, none of them occurring once. Material: PBMCs. These receptor sequences come from a woman in her 50s in good health and a related stem cell transplant donor. The CDR3 runs from the conserved cysteine through the conserved F or W. D genes are given only for firm matches. Clone size is not always given. Where it is, it says once, few, many or a class for expanded clones.

cdr3_nt	cdr3_aa	clone_size	d_call	v_call	j_call
TGTGCCAGCAGGGGCGGGGACGCTATTTGGGGCTACACCTTC	CASRGGDAIWGYTF	.	.	TRBV6-6	TRBJ1-2
TGTGCCAGCATGCCCCCCACCCTCCACCAGGGGATCGGCTACACCTTC	CASMPPTLHQGIGYTF	many	.	TRBV11-2	TRBJ1-2
TGTGCCAGCAGTTCGGAGTTCGGAGATACGCAGTATTTT	CASSSEFGDTQYF	many	.	TRBV2	TRBJ2-3
TGTGCCAGCTCCGCTTCGCTCGGGACAGTAGACACTGAAGCTTTCTTT	CASSASLGTVDTEAFF	many	TRBD1	TRBV18	TRBJ1-1
TGCGCCAGCAGCCAAGATCTGGGGGCGACAGGGTTAGCCAAAAACATTCAGTACTTC	CASSQDLGATGLAKNIQYF	few	TRBD1	TRBV4-1	TRBJ2-4
TGTGCCAGCAGCGCCACCCAGGGGGGCGGTGAGCAGTTCTTC	CASSATQGGGEQFF	many	.	TRBV7-6	TRBJ2-1
TGTGCCAGCAACCCCCGTGAAGGGGGCGCGGGGTCCAAAAACATTCAGTACTTC	CASNPREGGAGSKNIQYF	few	.	TRBV2	TRBJ2-4
TGTGCCAGTAGTATCCCCCGCAGTTTGAACACTGAAGCTTTCTTT	CASSIPRSLNTEAFF	many	.	TRBV19	TRBJ1-1
TGTGCCAGCAGCTTGGACAGGGCCACCTACGAGCAGTACTTC	CASSLDRATYEQYF	few	.	TRBV5-4	TRBJ2-7
TGTGCCAGCAGCTCCCGGCCCAGCGGGGGGGCGAGCTACAATGAGCAGTTCTTC	CASSSRPSGGASYNEQFF	many	TRBD2	TRBV7-3	TRBJ2-1
TGTGCCAGCAGCCAAGATTATAAGGGGAAACTGTTTTTT	CASSQDYKGKLFF	many	.	TRBV4-2	TRBJ1-4
TGTGCCAGTAGTATGTACAGGGAGGGCTATGGCTACACCTTC	CASSMYREGYGYTF	many	.	TRBV19	TRBJ1-2
TGCGCCAGCAGCGCACGGGAATCTGGAAACACCATATATTTT	CASSARESGNTIYF	many	.	TRBV5-1	TRBJ1-3
TGTGCCAGCAGTTTAGTGGGACAGGGGGCGGTCGCTTTCTTT	CASSLVGQGAVAFF	many	TRBD1	TRBV28	TRBJ1-1
TGTGCCAGCAGCCTGGGGGGGGCCGGGGAGCTGTTTTTT	CASSLGGAGELFF	few	TRBD2	TRBV9	TRBJ2-2
TGTGCCAGCAGTCAAGCAGGGGTGGAGAACACTGAAGCTTTCTTT	CASSQAGVENTEAFF	many	.	TRBV28	TRBJ1-1
TGTGCCAGCAGCCAAGAAAAGAATGCAGGCAGCACAGATACGCAGTATTTT	CASSQEKNAGSTDTQYF	many	.	TRBV4-2	TRBJ2-3
TGTGCCAGCAGCCCCCGTTACGAGCAGTACTTC	CASSPRYEQYF	many	.	TRBV9	TRBJ2-7
TGCGCCAGCAGCGGGGGACAGGCGAACACCGGGGAGCTGTTTTTT	CASSGGQANTGELFF	many	TRBD1	TRBV5-1	TRBJ2-2
TGTGCCAGCAGCTTAGCAGCGGGGGGCTACTACAATGAGCAGTTCTTC	CASSLAAGGYYNEQFF	few	TRBD2	TRBV7-9	TRBJ2-1
TGTGCCAGCAGCTTAGGGGCCCCCAATGAGCAGTTCTTC	CASSLGAPNEQFF	many	.	TRBV7-2	TRBJ2-1
TGTGCCAGCAGGGGATGGGGGCAGGCCTCCTACGAGCAGTACTTC	CASRGWGQASYEQYF	many	.	TRBV7-2	TRBJ2-7
TGTGCCTTTGACAGGGGCTACGAGCAGTACTTC	CAFDRGYEQYF	many	TRBD1	TRBV30	TRBJ2-7
TGTGCCAGCAGTCCCCCCCGGGTCGGACCCCAGCATTTT	CASSPPRVGPQHF	many	.	TRBV28	TRBJ1-5
TGTGCCAGCTGCCTGGGGGGGCCTTTCTCCTACAATGAGCAGTTCTTC	CASCLGGPFSYNEQFF	few	.	TRBV5-6	TRBJ2-1